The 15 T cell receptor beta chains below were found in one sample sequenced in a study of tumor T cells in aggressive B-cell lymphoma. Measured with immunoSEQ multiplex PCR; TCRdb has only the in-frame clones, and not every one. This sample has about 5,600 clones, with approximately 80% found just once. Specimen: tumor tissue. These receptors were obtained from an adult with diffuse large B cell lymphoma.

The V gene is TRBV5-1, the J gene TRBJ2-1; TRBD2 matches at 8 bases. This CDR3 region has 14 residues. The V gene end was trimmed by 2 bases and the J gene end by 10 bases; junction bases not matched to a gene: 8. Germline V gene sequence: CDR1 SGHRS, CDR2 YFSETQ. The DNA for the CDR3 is TGCGCCAGCAGCTTTGACGGGAGGGCGTACGAGCAGTTCTTC. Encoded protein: CASSFDGRAYEQFF.

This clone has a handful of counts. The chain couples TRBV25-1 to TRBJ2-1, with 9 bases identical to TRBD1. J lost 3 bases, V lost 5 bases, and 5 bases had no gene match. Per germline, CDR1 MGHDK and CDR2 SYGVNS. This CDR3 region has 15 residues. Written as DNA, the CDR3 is TGTGCCAGCAGTTCCACAGGGGGCAGCTACAATGAGCAGTTCTTC. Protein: CASSSTGGSYNEQFF.

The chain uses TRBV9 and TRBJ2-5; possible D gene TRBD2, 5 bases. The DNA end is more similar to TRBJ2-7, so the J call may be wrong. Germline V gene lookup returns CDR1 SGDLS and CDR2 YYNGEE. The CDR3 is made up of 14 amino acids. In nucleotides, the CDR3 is TGTGCCAGCAGCCCCCGGGAATCCCCCTACGAGCAGTACTTC. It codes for CASSPRESPYEQYF.

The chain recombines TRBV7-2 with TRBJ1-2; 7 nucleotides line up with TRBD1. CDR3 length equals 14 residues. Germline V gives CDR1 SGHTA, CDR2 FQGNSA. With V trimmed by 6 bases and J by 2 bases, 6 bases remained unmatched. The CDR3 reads CASRPQGVNYGYTF. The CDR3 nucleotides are TGTGCCAGCAGACCTCAGGGGGTAAACTATGGCTACACCTTC.

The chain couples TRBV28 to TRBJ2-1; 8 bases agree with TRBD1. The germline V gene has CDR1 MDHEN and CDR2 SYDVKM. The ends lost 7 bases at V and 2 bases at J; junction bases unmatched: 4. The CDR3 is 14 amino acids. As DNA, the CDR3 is TGTGCCAGCACTATGGACAGGGCCTACAATGAGCAGTTCTTC. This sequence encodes CASTMDRAYNEQFF.

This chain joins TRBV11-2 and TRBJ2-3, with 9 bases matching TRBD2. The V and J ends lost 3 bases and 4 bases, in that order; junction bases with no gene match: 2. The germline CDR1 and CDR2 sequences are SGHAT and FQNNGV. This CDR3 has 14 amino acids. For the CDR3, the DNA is TGTGCCAGCAGCTTTAGCGGGAGTGCAGATACGCAGTATTTT. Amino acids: CASSFSGSADTQYF.

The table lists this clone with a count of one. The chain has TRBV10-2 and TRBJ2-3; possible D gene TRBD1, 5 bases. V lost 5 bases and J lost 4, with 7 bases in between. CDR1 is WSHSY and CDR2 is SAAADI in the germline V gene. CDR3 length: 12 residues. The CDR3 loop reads CASSTGADTQYF. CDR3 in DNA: TGCGCCAGCAGTACAGGTGCAGATACGCAGTATTTT.

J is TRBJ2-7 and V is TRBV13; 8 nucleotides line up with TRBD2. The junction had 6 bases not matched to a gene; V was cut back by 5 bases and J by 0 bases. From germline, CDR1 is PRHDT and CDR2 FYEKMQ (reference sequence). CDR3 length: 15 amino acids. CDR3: CASSPERENSYEQYF. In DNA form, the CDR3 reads TGTGCCAGCAGCCCCGAGCGGGAGAACTCCTACGAGCAGTACTTC.

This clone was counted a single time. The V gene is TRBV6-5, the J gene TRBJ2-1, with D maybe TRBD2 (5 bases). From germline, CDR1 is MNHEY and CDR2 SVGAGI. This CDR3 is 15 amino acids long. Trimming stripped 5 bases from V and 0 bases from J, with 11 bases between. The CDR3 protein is CASSRSGSSYNEQFF. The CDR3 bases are TGTGCCAGCAGTCGGAGCGGAAGCTCCTACAATGAGCAGTTCTTC.

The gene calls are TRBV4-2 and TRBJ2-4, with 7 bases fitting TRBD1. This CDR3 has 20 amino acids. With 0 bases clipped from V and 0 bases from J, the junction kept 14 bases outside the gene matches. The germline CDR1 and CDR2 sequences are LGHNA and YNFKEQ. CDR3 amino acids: CASSQERGRGFHLAKNIQYF. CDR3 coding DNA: TGTGCCAGCAGCCAAGAGAGGGGGCGCGGGTTTCATCTAGCCAAAAACATTCAGTACTTC.

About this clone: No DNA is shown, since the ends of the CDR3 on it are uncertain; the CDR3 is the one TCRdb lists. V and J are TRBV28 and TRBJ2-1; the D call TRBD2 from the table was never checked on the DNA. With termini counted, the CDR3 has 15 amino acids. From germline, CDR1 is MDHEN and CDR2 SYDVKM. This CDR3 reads CASSFLAAGVNEQFF.

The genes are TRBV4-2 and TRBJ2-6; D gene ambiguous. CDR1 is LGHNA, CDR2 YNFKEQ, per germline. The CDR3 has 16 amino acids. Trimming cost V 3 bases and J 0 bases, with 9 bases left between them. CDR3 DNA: TGTGCCAGCAGCCAGTATGCGGTCTCTGGGGCCAACGTCCTGACTTTC. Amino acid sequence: CASSQYAVSGANVLTF.

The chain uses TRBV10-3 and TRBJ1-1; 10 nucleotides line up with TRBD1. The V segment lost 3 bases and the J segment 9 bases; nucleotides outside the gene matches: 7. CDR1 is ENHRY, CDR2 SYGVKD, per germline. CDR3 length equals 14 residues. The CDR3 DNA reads TGTGCCATCAGTGATAGAGGGACAGGGGAAAAAGCTTTCTTT. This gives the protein CAISDRGTGEKAFF.

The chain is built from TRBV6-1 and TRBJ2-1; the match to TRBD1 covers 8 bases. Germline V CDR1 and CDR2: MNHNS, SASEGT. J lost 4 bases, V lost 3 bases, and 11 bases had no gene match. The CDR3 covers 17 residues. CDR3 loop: CASSESRQGLSYNEQFF. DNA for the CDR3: TGTGCCAGCAGTGAGAGCAGACAGGGGTTATCGTACAATGAGCAGTTCTTC.

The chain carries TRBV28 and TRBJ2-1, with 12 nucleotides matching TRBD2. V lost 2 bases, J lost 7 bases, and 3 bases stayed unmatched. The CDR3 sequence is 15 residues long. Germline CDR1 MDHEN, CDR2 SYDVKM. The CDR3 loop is CASSLRLAGVNEQFF. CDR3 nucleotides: TGTGCCAGCAGTTTAAGACTAGCGGGAGTTAATGAGCAGTTCTTC.